Included here is one T cell receptor (beta chain) sequence, with context. What antigen it recognizes has not been identified. No much larger clone is present one base from it, and per-base qualities are unavailable. This specimen comes from a study of identical twins (dated by TCRdb to the mid-2010s). Broadly, across the study: To test whether fetal clonotypes persist, this study deep-sequenced TCR alpha and beta repertoires from monozygotic twins, from unrelated adults of various ages, and from cord blood. To rule out contamination, the twin experiments were replicated at different times with different library preparation protocols.

Receptor libraries were prepared by 5' RACE. The sequencer listed for this sample is Illumina HiSeq 2000. A universal primer binding site was added through template switching, and the final cDNA carried a unique molecular identifier so that TCR cDNA molecules could be counted accurately. Specific primers in the conserved constant-segment region were used to synthesize first-strand cDNA for TCR alpha and beta chains. To control for contamination, each cDNA library was double barcoded with a SMART-Mk sample barcode plus Illumina barcodes. Two successive PCR steps introduced TruSeq adapter sequences along with Illumina sample barcodes. The Illumina HiSeq platform was used with custom primers to sequence TCR alpha and beta cDNA libraries. The authors processed their data as follows. Raw reads were processed with MiGEC to extract unique molecular identifiers, and MiXCR was used to determine CDR3 positions. Recombination models were inferred per individual with the repgenHMM and IGoR tools using an EM algorithm. Shared clonotype analysis was performed with the tcR package in R, normalizing sharing by the product of cloneset sizes. To study raw recombination without the effects of thymic and clonal selection, out-of-frame nonproductive sequences were analyzed. TCRdb's own reprocessing of the public reads used fastp at Q25 and MiXCR and kept productive beta chains. Rows are combined by CDR3 protein, so each entry shows the most common genes and DNA. The V and J calls shown here were made by TCRdb, not taken from the authors' results. This sample gives some 260,000 distinct CDR3 sequences in total; 11% to 15% of them show up just once. The top ten hold around 8.3% of the sample.

Paper-wide results and their limitations: Zero-insertion analyses could be partly confounded by invariant T cells such as MAIT and iNKT, though diverse VJ usage argued against such confounding for most clonotypes. The excess sharing between twins in beta out-of-frame sequences was weaker because fewer shared sequences reduced the signal-to-noise ratio. Abundant cord blood beta clonotypes had fewer insertions, young adult naive repertoires showed a similar but weaker trend, and memory repertoires showed no such trend. Out-of-frame TCR alpha sharing in monozygotic twins was systematically underestimated by recombination models, whereas sharing between unrelated individuals was in agreement with the recombination models. Compared with coincidental sharing between unrelated individuals, out-of-frame TCR alpha sequences shared between twins had an excess of sequences with low generation probability. Because the same donors could not be followed over many years, the conclusions depended on cross-sectional statistical analysis.

Taken from cysteine to phenylalanine, the CDR3 has 15 residues. The kept DNA is CDR3 alone, 45 bases in frame from the first base. V lost 10 bases and J lost 0 bases, and the count of bases not matched to a germline gene is 10. Every donor was a healthy Caucasian. Miltenyi CD45RO+ enrichment and human naive T-cell isolation kits were used to isolate memory (CD45RO+) and naive T cells from PBMC. The receptor's source is a woman younger than 35 in good health. What was sequenced was memory (CD45RO+) T cells sorted from blood. In light of the paper, this sample's cell subset or site label describes: CD45RO+ enriched T cells. The V gene is TRBV12-3 or TRBV12-4 and the J gene is TRBJ2-7, and TRBD1 aligns with 9 junction nucleotides. The bases read TGTGCCACAAAACCGGGACAGGGCAGCTCCTACGAGCAGTACTTC. Translation gives CATKPGQGSSYEQYF.